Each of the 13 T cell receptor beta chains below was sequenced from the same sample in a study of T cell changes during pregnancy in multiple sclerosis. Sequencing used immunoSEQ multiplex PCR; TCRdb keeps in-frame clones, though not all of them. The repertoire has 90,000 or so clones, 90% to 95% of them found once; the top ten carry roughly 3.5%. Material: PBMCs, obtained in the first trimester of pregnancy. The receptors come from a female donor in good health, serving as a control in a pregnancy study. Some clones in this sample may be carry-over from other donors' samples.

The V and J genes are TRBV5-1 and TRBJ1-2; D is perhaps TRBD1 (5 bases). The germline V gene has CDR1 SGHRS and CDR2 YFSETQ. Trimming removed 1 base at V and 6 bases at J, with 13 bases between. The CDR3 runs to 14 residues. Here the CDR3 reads CASSLRQSIDGYTF. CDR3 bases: TGCGCCAGCAGCTTGCGACAGTCAATCGATGGCTACACCTTC.

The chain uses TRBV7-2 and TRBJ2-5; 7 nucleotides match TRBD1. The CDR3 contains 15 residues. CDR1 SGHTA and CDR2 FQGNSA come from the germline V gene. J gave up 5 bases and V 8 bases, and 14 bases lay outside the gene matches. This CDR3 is CASGLLGPQGETQYF. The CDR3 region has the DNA TGTGCCAGCGGGTTGTTGGGGCCACAGGGGGAGACCCAGTACTTC.

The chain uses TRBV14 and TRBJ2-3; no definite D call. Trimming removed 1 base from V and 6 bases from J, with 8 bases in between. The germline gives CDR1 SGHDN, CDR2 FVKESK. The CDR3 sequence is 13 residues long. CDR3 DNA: TGTGCCAGCAGCCAAGCCCTATCCGATACGCAGTATTTT. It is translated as CASSQALSDTQYF.

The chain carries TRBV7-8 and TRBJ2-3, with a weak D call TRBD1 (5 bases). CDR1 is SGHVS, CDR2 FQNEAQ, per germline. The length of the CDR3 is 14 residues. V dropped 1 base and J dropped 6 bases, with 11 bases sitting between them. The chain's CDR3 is CASSLGRASDTQYF. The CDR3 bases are TGTGCCAGCAGCTTAGGCAGGGCAAGTGATACGCAGTATTTT.

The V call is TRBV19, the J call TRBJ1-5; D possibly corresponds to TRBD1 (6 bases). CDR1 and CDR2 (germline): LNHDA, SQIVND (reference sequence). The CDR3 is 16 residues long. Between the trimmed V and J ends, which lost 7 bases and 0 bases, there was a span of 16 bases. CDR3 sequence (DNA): TGTGCCAGTACTCTTGGACAGTTTTATAGCAATCAGCCCCAGCATTTT. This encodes CASTLGQFYSNQPQHF.

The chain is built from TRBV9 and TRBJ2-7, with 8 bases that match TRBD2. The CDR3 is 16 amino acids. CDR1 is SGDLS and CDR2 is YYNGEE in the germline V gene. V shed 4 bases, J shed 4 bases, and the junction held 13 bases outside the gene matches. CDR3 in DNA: TGTGCCAGCAGCCCTCTTAGAGGCAGCGGGAGATACGAGCAGTACTTC. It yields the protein CASSPLRGSGRYEQYF.

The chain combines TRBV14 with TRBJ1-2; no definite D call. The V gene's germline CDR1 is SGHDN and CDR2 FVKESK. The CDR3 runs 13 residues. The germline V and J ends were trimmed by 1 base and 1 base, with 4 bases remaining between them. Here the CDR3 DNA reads TGTGCCAGCAGCCAAGGGCTTAACTATGGCTACACCTTC. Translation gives CASSQGLNYGYTF.

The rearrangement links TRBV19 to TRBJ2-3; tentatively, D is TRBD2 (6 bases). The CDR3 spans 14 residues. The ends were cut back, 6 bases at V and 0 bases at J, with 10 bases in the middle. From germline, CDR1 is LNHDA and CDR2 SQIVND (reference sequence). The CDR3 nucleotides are TGTGCCAGTAGGAGTGGGACTAGCACAGATACGCAGTATTTT. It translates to CASRSGTSTDTQYF.

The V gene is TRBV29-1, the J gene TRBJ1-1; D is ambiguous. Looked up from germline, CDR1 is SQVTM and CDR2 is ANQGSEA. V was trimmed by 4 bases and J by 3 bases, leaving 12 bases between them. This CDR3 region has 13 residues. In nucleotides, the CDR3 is TGCAGCGTTGTTTGGTGGCAGGACACTGAAGCTTTCTTT. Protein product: CSVVWWQDTEAFF.

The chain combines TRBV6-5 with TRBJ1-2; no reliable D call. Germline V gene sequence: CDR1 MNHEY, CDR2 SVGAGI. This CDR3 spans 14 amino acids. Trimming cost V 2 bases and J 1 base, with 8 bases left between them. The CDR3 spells CASSYARNNYGYTF. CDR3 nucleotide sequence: TGTGCCAGCAGTTACGCCAGGAATAACTATGGCTACACCTTC.

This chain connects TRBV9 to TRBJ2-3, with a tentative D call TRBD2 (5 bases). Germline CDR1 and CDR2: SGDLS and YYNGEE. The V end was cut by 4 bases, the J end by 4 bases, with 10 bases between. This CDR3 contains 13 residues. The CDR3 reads CASSRGQADTQYF. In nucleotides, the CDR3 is TGTGCCAGCAGCAGAGGGCAGGCAGATACGCAGTATTTT.

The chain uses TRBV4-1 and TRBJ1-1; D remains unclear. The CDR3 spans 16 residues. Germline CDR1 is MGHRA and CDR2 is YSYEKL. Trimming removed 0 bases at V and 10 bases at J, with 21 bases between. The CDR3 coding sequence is TGCGCCAGCAGCCAAGATGCGGTGGGTCTGAAAGAACGAGCTTTCTTT. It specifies CASSQDAVGLKERAFF.

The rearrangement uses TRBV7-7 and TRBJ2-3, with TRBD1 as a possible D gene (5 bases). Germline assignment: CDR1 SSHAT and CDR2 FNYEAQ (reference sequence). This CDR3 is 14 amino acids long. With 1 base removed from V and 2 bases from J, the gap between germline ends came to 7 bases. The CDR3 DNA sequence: TGTGCCAGCAGCTTAGGTGGGGCCACAGATACGCAGTATTTT. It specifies CASSLGGATDTQYF.